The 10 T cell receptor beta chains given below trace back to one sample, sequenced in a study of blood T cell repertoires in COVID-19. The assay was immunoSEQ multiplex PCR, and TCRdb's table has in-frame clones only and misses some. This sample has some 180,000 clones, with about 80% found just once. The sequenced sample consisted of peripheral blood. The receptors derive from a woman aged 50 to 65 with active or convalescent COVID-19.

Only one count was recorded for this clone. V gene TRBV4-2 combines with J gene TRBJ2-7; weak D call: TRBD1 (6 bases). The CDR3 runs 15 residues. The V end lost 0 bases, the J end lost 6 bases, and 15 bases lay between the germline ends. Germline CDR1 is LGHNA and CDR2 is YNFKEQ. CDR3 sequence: CASSQDGGHAVEQYF. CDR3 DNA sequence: TGTGCCAGCAGCCAAGATGGGGGACACGCGGTCGAGCAGTACTTC.

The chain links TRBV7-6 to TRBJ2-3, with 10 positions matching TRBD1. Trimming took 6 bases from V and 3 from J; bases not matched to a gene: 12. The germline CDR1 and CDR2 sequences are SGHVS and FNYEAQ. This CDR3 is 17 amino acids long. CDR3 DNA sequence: TGTGCCAGCAGTCGCCCTAAGACAGGGGGCCGGACAGATACGCAGTATTTT. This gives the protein CASSRPKTGGRTDTQYF.

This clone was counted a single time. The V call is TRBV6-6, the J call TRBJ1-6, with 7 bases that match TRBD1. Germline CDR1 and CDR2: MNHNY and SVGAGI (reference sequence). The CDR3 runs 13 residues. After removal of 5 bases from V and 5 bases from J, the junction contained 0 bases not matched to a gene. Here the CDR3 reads CASSGQDNSPLHF. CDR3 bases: TGTGCCAGCAGTGGACAGGATAATTCACCCCTCCACTTT.

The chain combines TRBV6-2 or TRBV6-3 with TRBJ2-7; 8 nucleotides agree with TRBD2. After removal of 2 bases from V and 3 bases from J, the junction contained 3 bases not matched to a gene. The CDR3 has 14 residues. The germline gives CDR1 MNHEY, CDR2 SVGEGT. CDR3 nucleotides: TGTGCCAGCAGTTACGGGACTAGTGTCTACGAGCAGTACTTC. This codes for CASSYGTSVYEQYF.

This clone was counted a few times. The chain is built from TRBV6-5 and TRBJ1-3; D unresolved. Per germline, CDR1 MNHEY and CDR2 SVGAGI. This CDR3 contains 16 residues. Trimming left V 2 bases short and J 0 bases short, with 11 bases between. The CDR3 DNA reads TGTGCCAGCAGTTACGGGCAGGTTGTCTCTGGAAACACCATATATTTT. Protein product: CASSYGQVVSGNTIYF.

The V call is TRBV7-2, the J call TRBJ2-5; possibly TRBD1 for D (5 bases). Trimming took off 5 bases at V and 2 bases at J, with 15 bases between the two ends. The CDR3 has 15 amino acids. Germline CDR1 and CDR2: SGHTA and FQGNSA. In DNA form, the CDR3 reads TGTGCCAGCAGCGTAGGCATGACAGAGCAAGAGACCCAGTACTTC. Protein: CASSVGMTEQETQYF.

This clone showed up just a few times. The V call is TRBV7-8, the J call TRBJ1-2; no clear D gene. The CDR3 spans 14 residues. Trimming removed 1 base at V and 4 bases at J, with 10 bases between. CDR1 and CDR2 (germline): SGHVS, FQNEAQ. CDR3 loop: CASSLVPGSYGYTF. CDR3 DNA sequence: TGTGCCAGCAGCTTAGTGCCAGGCTCCTATGGCTACACCTTC.

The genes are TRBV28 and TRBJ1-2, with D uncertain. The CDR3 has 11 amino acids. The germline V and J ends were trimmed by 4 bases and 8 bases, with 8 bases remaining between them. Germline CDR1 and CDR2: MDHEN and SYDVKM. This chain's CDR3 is CASSWLGGYTF. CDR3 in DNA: TGTGCCAGCAGTTGGCTGGGCGGCTACACCTTC.

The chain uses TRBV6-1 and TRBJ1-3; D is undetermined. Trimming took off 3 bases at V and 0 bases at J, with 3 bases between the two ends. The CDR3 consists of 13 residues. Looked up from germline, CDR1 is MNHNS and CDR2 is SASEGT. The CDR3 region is CASSDNSGNTIYF. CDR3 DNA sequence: TGTGCCAGCAGTGACAACTCTGGAAACACCATATATTTT.

CDR3 sequence (DNA): TGTGCCAGCTCGCCAGTGGGGGCACCCACAGATACGCAGTATTTT. Translating gives CASSPVGAPTDTQYF. The rearrangement links TRBV18 to TRBJ2-3, with TRBD1 as a possible D gene (6 bases). This CDR3 has 15 amino acids. CDR1 is KGHSH, CDR2 LQKENI, per germline. Trimming left V 6 bases short and J 2 bases short, with 15 bases between.